One and the same sample provided the 3 T cell receptor beta chains below, sequenced in a study of T cell responses to AZD1222 COVID-19 vaccine. The assay was immunoSEQ multiplex PCR, and TCRdb's table has in-frame clones only and misses some. Of 120,000 or so clones listed, roughly nine tenths are singletons. The sequenced sample was peripheral blood, obtained on day 0 of AZD1222 vaccination. The receptors here all came from an adult in good health.

This chain connects TRBV20-1 to TRBJ1-6; tentative D call: TRBD1 (5 bases). Trimming pared 3 bases from V and 10 bases from J, leaving 16 bases between. This CDR3 has 14 amino acids. Germline CDR1 is DFQATT and CDR2 is SNEGSKA (reference sequence). The CDR3 DNA follows: TGCAGTGCTAGTGGCAGGGCTGCGCGATCACCCCTCCACTTT. Its translation: CSASGRAARSPLHF.

The gene calls are TRBV7-6 and TRBJ2-1, with TRBD1 matching 9 bases. V lost 4 bases and J lost 8; bases outside the gene matches: 12. The CDR3 is made up of 16 amino acids. The germline V gene has CDR1 SGHVS and CDR2 FNYEAQ. The CDR3 is CASSSVPDRGRDEQFF. The CDR3 DNA is TGTGCCAGCAGCTCGGTACCGGACAGGGGCAGGGATGAGCAGTTCTTC.

The chain has TRBV5-4 and TRBJ1-2, with 8 bases lining up with TRBD1. CDR1 and CDR2 from the germline V gene are SGHNT and YYREEE (reference sequence). Trimming cost V 0 bases and J 4 bases; bases outside gene matches: 5. CDR3 length equals 15 residues. The CDR3 DNA reads TGTGCCAGCAGCTTGGGAGGACAGGGCACCTATGGCTACACCTTC. It translates to CASSLGGQGTYGYTF.